Below, 12 T cell receptor beta chains from the same sample are listed, as sequenced in a study of human T cells and chemical hapten exposure. TCRdb reanalysed the RACE reads using MiXCR and keeps one entry per CDR3 protein. The sample has around 95,000 distinct CDR3 sequences; 10% to 11% are singletons. The time point: pre-sensitization, week 0. Specified treatment: therapeutic diphenylcyclopropenone sensitization with weekly scalp DPC. This material consisted of whole blood, taken in connection with sensitization to the hapten diphenylcyclopropenone (DPC). These receptors were obtained from a woman aged 60-75 years with alopecia areata. Some clones in this sample may be carry-over from other donors' samples.

This clonotype was picked up a small number of times. This rearrangement joins TRBV2 to TRBJ2-7, with 11 bases that match TRBD2. There are 15 residues in the CDR3. Per germline, CDR1 SNHLY and CDR2 FYNNEI. The V gene end was trimmed by 5 bases and the J gene end by 2 bases; junction bases not matched to a gene: 5. CDR3 in amino acids: CASSRLAGGAYEQYF. CDR3 sequence (DNA): TGTGCCAGCAGTAGGCTAGCGGGGGGAGCCTACGAGCAGTACTTC. Together with reference TRBV2 and TRBJ2-7, the CDR3 gives the full variable domain: EPEVTQTPSHQVTQMGQEVILRCVPISNHLYFYWYRQILGQKVEFLVSFYNNEISEKSEIFDDQFSVERPDGSNFTLKIRSTKLEDSAMYFCASSRLAGGAYEQYFGPGTRLTVT.

Ten or more counts support this clonotype. The rearrangement links TRBV30 to TRBJ1-2; tentative D call: TRBD1 (6 bases). There are 13 residues in the CDR3. Germline V gene sequence: CDR1 GTSNPN, CDR2 SVGIG (reference sequence). V lost 2 bases and J 5 bases, leaving 12 bases between the germline ends. The CDR3 bases are TGTGCCTGGAGTCTCCAGGGGTTTTATGGCTACACCTTC. Residues: CAWSLQGFYGYTF.

In its sample, this clonotype was seen a few times. The J gene is TRBJ2-1, the V gene TRBV29-1; unclear D gene. The V and J ends lost 7 bases and 2 bases respectively, with 15 bases between them. The germline CDR1 and CDR2 sequences are SQVTM and ANQGSEA. This CDR3 contains 14 residues. The CDR3 region is CSGYSVKAYNEQFF. DNA for the CDR3: TGCAGCGGTTACTCGGTAAAGGCCTACAATGAGCAGTTCTTC.

There are a few counts of this clonotype. The junction does not match germline at one end; this may be a read error. The rearrangement uses TRBV2 and TRBJ1-3; weak D call: TRBD1 (6 bases). The CDR3 is 14 amino acids. Per germline, CDR1 SNHLY and CDR2 FYNNEI. CDR3 sequence reads: CASTEQGSGNTIYF. CDR3 in DNA: TGTGCCAGCACTGAACAGGGATCTGGAAACACCATATATTTT.

The sample holds many counts of this clonotype. V is TRBV29-1 and J is TRBJ1-1; possibly TRBD1 for D (5 bases). V dropped 2 bases and J dropped 0 bases, with 7 bases sitting between them. From germline, CDR1 is SQVTM and CDR2 ANQGSEA. The CDR3 extends over 13 amino acids. DNA of the CDR3: TGCAGCGTTGAAAACAGGTTGAACACTGAAGCTTTCTTT. This gives the protein CSVENRLNTEAFF.

This clonotype occurred many times. V and J are TRBV20-1 and TRBJ1-2, with D maybe TRBD1 (6 bases). Germline CDR1 DFQATT, CDR2 SNEGSKA (reference sequence). CDR3 length: 13 residues. The V and J ends lost 6 bases and 4 bases respectively, with 15 bases between them. CDR3: CSASDSPVYGYTF. As DNA, the CDR3 is TGCAGTGCATCGGACAGCCCAGTCTATGGCTACACCTTC.

This clonotype was counted at least ten times. V gene TRBV7-9 combines with J gene TRBJ1-2; D is possibly TRBD1 (6 bases). Trimming left V 4 bases short and J 6 bases short, with 15 bases between. The CDR3 is 14 residues long. Germline V gene lookup returns CDR1 SEHNR and CDR2 FQNEAQ (reference sequence). CDR3 loop: CASSSHRTDDGYTF. The CDR3 DNA reads as TGTGCCAGCAGCTCCCACCGGACAGACGATGGCTACACCTTC.

This clonotype showed up just a few times. The chain carries TRBV7-2 and TRBJ2-2; 9 bases are shared with TRBD2. Germline V gives CDR1 SGHTA, CDR2 FQGNSA. The trim removed 5 bases at V and 3 bases at J, leaving 7 bases unmatched. The CDR3 is 16 residues long. The CDR3 sequence is CASSVRASGDTGELFF. CDR3 coding DNA: TGTGCCAGCAGCGTAAGGGCTAGCGGGGACACCGGGGAGCTGTTTTTT.

This clonotype was detected many times. DNA of the CDR3: TGCAGCGTTGGGGGTAGACAGGGGAGCAATCAGCCCCAGCATTTT. As protein: CSVGGRQGSNQPQHF. V usage is TRBV29-1 and J usage is TRBJ1-5; 8 nucleotides agree with TRBD1. The V gene's germline CDR1 is SQVTM and CDR2 ANQGSEA. The CDR3 runs to 15 residues. J was trimmed by 1 base and V by 4 bases; bases with no gene match: 6.

The chain has TRBV29-1 and TRBJ2-5; D is tentatively TRBD1 or TRBD2 (6 bases each). The CDR3 covers 13 residues. Trimming shortened V by 8 bases and J by 5 bases, and 18 bases separated the two germline ends. Germline V gene sequence: CDR1 SQVTM, CDR2 ANQGSEA. The chain's CDR3 is CSTPGGGFETQYF. CDR3 sequence (DNA): TGCAGCACCCCCGGAGGGGGTTTCGAGACCCAGTACTTC. Supplemented by reference TRBV29-1 and TRBJ2-5, the full variable domain reads SAVISQKPSRDICQRGTSLTIQCQVDSQVTMMFWYRQQPGQSLTLIATANQGSEATYESGFVIDKFPISRPNLTFSTLTVSNMSPEDSSIYLCSTPGGGFETQYFGPGTRLLVL.

The chain has TRBV18 and TRBJ1-2; unclear D gene. V lost 2 bases and J lost 5, with 12 bases in between. Germline V gives CDR1 KGHSH, CDR2 LQKENI. The CDR3 extends over 14 amino acids. CDR3 protein: CASSPYPQTYGYTF. In DNA, the CDR3 is TGTGCCAGCTCACCATACCCGCAGACATATGGCTACACCTTC.

The sample holds many counts of this clonotype. CDR3 coding DNA: TGTGCCAGCTCGAATAGTCCAAGGCGAGGAGATACGCAGTATTTT. Protein: CASSNSPRRGDTQYF. The chain recombines TRBV18 with TRBJ2-3, with unresolved D. The CDR3 spans 15 residues. CDR1 KGHSH and CDR2 LQKENI come from the germline V gene. Trimming removed 6 bases at V and 5 bases at J, with 18 bases between.